What follows are 9 T cell receptor beta chains derived from one specimen sequenced in a study of human T cells and chemical hapten exposure (dated by TCRdb to the early 2020s). The method behind the library was RACE. The run used a NextSeq 500. TCRdb trimmed public reads at Q25 via fastp, called clones via MiXCR and kept in-frame beta chains. When rows share a CDR3 protein, they turn into one entry using the most common DNA and genes. This sample holds more than 250,000 distinct CDR3 sequences; roughly 7.7% were observed only once. The ten largest clonotypes hold roughly 1.2% of the sample. In light of the paper, this sample's time point label describes: pre-sensitization, week 0. Taken with the paper, the label for treatment or condition translates to: therapeutic diphenylcyclopropenone sensitization with weekly scalp DPC. The material sequenced was whole blood, taken in connection with sensitization to the hapten diphenylcyclopropenone (DPC). Every receptor here comes from a man between 18 and 35 years old with alopecia areata. Some clones in this sample may be carry-over from other donors' samples.

The chain carries TRBV12-3 or TRBV12-4 and TRBJ2-1, with a tentative D call TRBD1 (6 bases). Between the trimmed V and J ends, which lost 5 bases and 5 bases, there was a span of 19 bases. The CDR3 runs 16 residues. The CDR3 region is CASSKAIWGLDNEQFF. CDR3 bases: TGTGCCAGCAGTAAAGCAATTTGGGGGCTCGACAATGAGCAGTTCTTC.

The V and J genes are TRBV6-2 or TRBV6-3 and TRBJ2-5, with 7 bases aligning to TRBD1. Germline V gene sequence: CDR1 MNHEY, CDR2 SVGEGT. This CDR3 has 14 amino acids. V trimming: 2 bases; J trimming: 5 bases; junction bases outside the gene matches: 5. The chain's CDR3 is CASSYKGGLETQYF. CDR3 nucleotide sequence: TGTGCCAGCAGTTACAAAGGGGGCCTCGAGACCCAGTACTTC.

Regarding this clonotype: Its ends do not fully match the called genes, so a read error is possible. This chain connects TRBV6-5 to TRBJ1-6, with D perhaps TRBD1 (6 bases). The length of the CDR3 is 16 residues. Germline V gene data show CDR1 as MNHEY and CDR2 as SVGAGI. CDR3 nucleotides: TGTGCCAACAGTTACCACCACCGACAGGCTAATTCACCCCTCCACTTT. Protein sequence: CANSYHHRQANSPLHF.

Comments on this clonotype: The junction departs from the called germline gene at one end, perhaps through a read error. The chain couples TRBV20-1 to TRBJ2-3; possibly TRBD2 for D (5 bases). The CDR3 runs 13 residues. The germline V gene has CDR1 DFQATT and CDR2 SNEGSKA (reference sequence). As DNA, the CDR3 is TGCAGTGCTGGAGAGGGATTCACAGATACGCAGTATTTT. Translation: CSAGEGFTDTQYF.

This clonotype was counted between two and nine times. V is TRBV12-3 or TRBV12-4 and J is TRBJ1-1, with unresolved D. The V end was cut by 1 base, the J end by 1 base, with 7 bases between. CDR3 length: 14 amino acids. The CDR3 region has the DNA TGTGCCAGCAGTTTAGGTTTCGGGAACACTGAAGCTTTCTTT. Protein sequence: CASSLGFGNTEAFF.

This clonotype was seen more than once but under ten times. V and J are TRBV7-9 and TRBJ1-3, with 7 bases aligning to TRBD1. CDR1 is SEHNR, CDR2 FQNEAQ, per germline (reference sequence). V dropped 6 bases and J dropped 0; count of bases not matched to a gene: 17. This CDR3 comprises 19 residues. CDR3 sequence reads: CASSLQGVATDYSGNTIYF. For the CDR3, the DNA is TGTGCCAGCAGTCTCCAGGGGGTGGCCACCGATTACTCTGGAAACACCATATATTTT.

In its sample, this clonotype was seen a few times. The rearrangement uses TRBV7-6 and TRBJ2-2; D may be TRBD2 (6 bases). The V and J ends lost 5 bases and 1 base respectively, with 14 bases between them. The CDR3 covers 16 residues. Germline V gives CDR1 SGHVS, CDR2 FNYEAQ. CDR3 residues: CASSTGTPRNTGELFF. The CDR3 DNA sequence: TGTGCCAGCAGCACGGGGACTCCGAGGAACACCGGGGAGCTGTTTTTT.

J is TRBJ2-3 and V is TRBV29-1, with TRBD1 matching over 7 bases. The CDR3 loop spans 11 amino acids. Germline V gene data show CDR1 as SQVTM and CDR2 as ANQGSEA. Trimming cost V 8 bases and J 6 bases; bases outside gene matches: 5. The CDR3 DNA reads as TGCAGCCTAAGGGGGCGGGATACGCAGTATTTT. Its translation: CSLRGRDTQYF.

This chain joins TRBV12-3 or TRBV12-4 and TRBJ2-2, with 8 bases matching TRBD1. This CDR3 is 16 amino acids long. V shed 4 bases and J 6 bases; nucleotides not matched to a gene: 10. DNA of the CDR3: TGTGCCAGCAGTTCCTCGCGGACAGGGAAGGCCGGGGAGCTGTTTTTT. Its protein product is CASSSSRTGKAGELFF.